The next 14 T cell receptor beta chains were all read from a single sample in a study of blood T cell repertoires in COVID-19. The method was immunoSEQ multiplex PCR; TCRdb's version includes in-frame clones alone and lacks a portion of them. Here the sample spans 50,000 to 65,000 clones, 75% to 90% being singletons. The specimen sequenced was peripheral blood. All receptors come from a human donor in a cohort sampled during active COVID-19.

This clone has a handful of counts. V gene TRBV7-9 combines with J gene TRBJ2-2; D is uncertain. V was pared by 1 base and J by 5 bases, with 14 bases between. Germline loops: CDR1 SEHNR, CDR2 FQNEAQ (reference sequence). The length of the CDR3 is 16 residues. This CDR3 is CASSLGLSGSTGELFF. The CDR3 DNA reads TGTGCCAGCAGCTTAGGTTTGTCCGGGTCGACCGGGGAGCTGTTTTTT.

The V and J genes are TRBV15 and TRBJ2-5; possibly TRBD1 for D (6 bases). The CDR3 is made up of 14 amino acids. V was pared by 0 bases and J by 3 bases, with 8 bases between. CDR1 and CDR2 from the germline V gene are LNHNV and YYDKDF (reference sequence). This chain's CDR3 is CATSRDGDKETQYF. CDR3 nucleotide sequence: TGTGCCACCAGCAGAGATGGGGACAAAGAGACCCAGTACTTC.

The V gene is TRBV27, the J gene TRBJ2-2, with a possible D match to TRBD1 (6 bases). In germline, CDR1 is MNHEY, CDR2 SMNVEV (reference sequence). Trimming removed 2 bases at V and 0 bases at J, with 10 bases between. This CDR3 comprises 16 residues. The CDR3: CASSLIGTTNTGELFF. The DNA for the CDR3 is TGTGCCAGCAGTTTAATCGGGACAACGAACACCGGGGAGCTGTTTTTT.

The chain employs TRBV6-1 and TRBJ1-1; D may be TRBD1 (5 bases). V lost 2 bases to trimming and J lost 0 bases, with 10 bases between them. The CDR3 extends over 15 amino acids. CDR1 MNHNS and CDR2 SASEGT come from the germline V gene. CDR3 residues: CASSEFRQMNTEAFF. CDR3 nucleotides: TGTGCCAGCAGTGAATTTCGACAGATGAACACTGAAGCTTTCTTT.

The rearrangement links TRBV4-1 to TRBJ2-1, with 13 bases identical to TRBD2. The CDR3 has 17 amino acids. CDR1 MGHRA and CDR2 YSYEKL come from the germline V gene. V lost 4 bases, J lost 7 bases, and 10 bases stayed unmatched. CDR3 DNA: TGCGCCAGCAGCCTCGGACTAGCGGGAGTTATACGGAATGAGCAGTTCTTC. Its protein is CASSLGLAGVIRNEQFF.

V is TRBV5-1 and J is TRBJ2-1; 11 positions match TRBD2. Germline V lookup: CDR1 SGHRS, CDR2 YFSETQ. The junction had 6 bases not matched to a gene; V was cut back by 3 bases and J by 7 bases. CDR3 size: 15 residues. The CDR3 sequence: CASSSNSGRANEQFF. The CDR3 DNA reads as TGCGCCAGCAGCTCTAATAGCGGGAGGGCGAATGAGCAGTTCTTC.

The chain carries TRBV5-6 and TRBJ1-2; D is perhaps TRBD1 (5 bases). V lost 3 bases and J lost 9, with 18 bases in between. The CDR3 consists of 14 residues. The germline V gene encodes CDR1 SGHDT and CDR2 YYEEEE. The CDR3 DNA follows: TGTGCCAGCAGCTCGACAGAGAGATTTTATAGCTACACCTTC. Protein product: CASSSTERFYSYTF.

The V gene is TRBV19, the J gene TRBJ1-5, with D hard to call. Deletions cut 9 bases from V and 2 bases from J, with 14 bases between. The CDR3 is made up of 14 amino acids. Germline V gives CDR1 LNHDA, CDR2 SQIVND (reference sequence). The CDR3 DNA follows: TGTGCCAGCGGGGAGGGCTGGGGCAATCAGCCCCAGCATTTT. Its protein product is CASGEGWGNQPQHF.

This clone was seen just once. The chain links TRBV3-1 (or the pseudogene TRBV3-2) to TRBJ1-5; no clear D. The CDR3 has 13 residues. From germline, CDR1 is LGHDT and CDR2 YNNKEL (reference sequence). Trimming left V 4 bases short and J 5 bases short, with 9 bases between. CDR3 amino acids: CASSRTSDQPQHF. The DNA for the CDR3 is TGTGCCAGCAGCCGAACTTCTGATCAGCCCCAGCATTTT.

V usage is TRBV6-5 and J usage is TRBJ1-3; no clear D. Germline V gene sequence: CDR1 MNHEY, CDR2 SVGAGI. The CDR3 has 15 residues. V was clipped by 1 base and J by 0 bases, with 7 bases between them. CDR3 sequence (DNA): TGTGCCAGCAGTTACTACCCAGTCTCTGGAAACACCATATATTTT. Amino acid sequence: CASSYYPVSGNTIYF.

The chain recombines TRBV28 with TRBJ1-3, with a tentative D call TRBD1 (6 bases). Germline V gene sequence: CDR1 MDHEN, CDR2 SYDVKM. The germline V and J ends were trimmed by 2 bases and 3 bases, with 14 bases remaining between them. The CDR3 runs to 16 residues. The CDR3 protein is CASSLPPPGVGNTIYF. CDR3 nucleotides: TGTGCCAGCAGTTTACCTCCCCCAGGGGTTGGAAACACCATATATTTT.

The rearrangement uses TRBV12-3 or TRBV12-4 and TRBJ1-1, with a weak D call TRBD1 (5 bases). The CDR3 is 13 residues long. V lost 7 bases and J lost 5, with 14 bases in between. CDR3 nucleotides: TGTGCCAGCACCCGGGGGGTAGGAACTGAAGCTTTCTTT. It specifies CASTRGVGTEAFF.

The chain uses TRBV12-3 or TRBV12-4 and TRBJ1-2, with D possibly TRBD1 on 5 matching bases. The CDR3 has 13 amino acids. Trimming took off 6 bases at V and 3 bases at J, with 11 bases between the two ends. CDR3 sequence: CASSLRADYGYTF. DNA of the CDR3: TGTGCCAGCAGCCTCAGGGCGGACTATGGCTACACCTTC.

V gene TRBV6-2 or TRBV6-3 combines with J gene TRBJ2-1; no definite D call. V was cut by 2 bases and J by 0 bases, with 11 bases left in between. CDR3 length equals 16 residues. The germline V gene has CDR1 MNHEY and CDR2 SVGEGT. CDR3 protein: CASSYAIRSSYNEQFF. CDR3 sequence (DNA): TGTGCCAGCAGTTACGCTATCCGGAGCTCCTACAATGAGCAGTTCTTC.